The 5 T cell receptor beta chains below all came from one sample that was sequenced in a study of a mutant IDH1 vaccine in newly diagnosed glioma. Sequencing used immunoSEQ multiplex PCR; TCRdb keeps in-frame clones, though not all of them. This table has tens of thousands of clones, roughly 80% appearing once. The time point is: week 5, during vaccination. Doses of 300 ug of mutant IDH1 20-mer peptide were given with topical imiquimod. What these receptors recognize is not known. This specimen was PBMCs, taken from a glioma patient whose treatment included an IDH1 peptide vaccine. The origin of the receptors is a man in his forties with glioma. Some clones in this sample may be carry-over from other donors' samples.

In this sample, this clone turned up once. V gene TRBV6-6 combines with J gene TRBJ2-7, with a weak D call TRBD2 (6 bases). Per the germline V gene, CDR1 is MNHNY and CDR2 is SVGAGI (reference sequence). Deletions cut 7 bases from V and 3 bases from J, with 13 bases between. This CDR3 region has 13 residues. The CDR3 sequence: CASTPGDRYEQYF. CDR3 bases: TGTGCCAGCACTCCGGGGGACCGCTACGAGCAGTACTTC.

This chain uses TRBV7-8 with TRBJ2-7, with 8 nucleotides matching TRBD2. Trimming cost V 2 bases and J 0 bases; bases outside gene matches: 9. CDR1 and CDR2 (germline): SGHVS, FQNEAQ. This CDR3 is built from 17 residues. CDR3 nucleotides: TGTGCCAGCAGCTTATTCCCTCTAGCGGGCCTCTCCTACGAGCAGTACTTC. It translates to CASSLFPLAGLSYEQYF.

This clone turned up a few times. The V and J genes are TRBV10-2 and TRBJ2-7; 8 bases are a match to TRBD1. The CDR3 loop spans 15 amino acids. V gave up 2 bases and J gave up 3 bases; unmatched junction bases: 6. Germline V gene lookup returns CDR1 WSHSY and CDR2 SAAADI. For the CDR3, the DNA is TGCGCCAGCAGTGAGAGTGGCAGGGGGCACTACGAGCAGTACTTC. It translates to CASSESGRGHYEQYF.

This rearrangement joins TRBV19 to TRBJ1-2; D is ambiguous. CDR1 and CDR2 from the germline V gene are LNHDA and SQIVND (reference sequence). The ends were cut back, 10 bases at V and 0 bases at J, with 15 bases in the middle. The CDR3 contains 14 residues. The CDR3 loop reads CATRRRPPNYGYTF. CDR3 in DNA: TGTGCCACCCGAAGACGGCCACCTAACTATGGCTACACCTTC.

This rearrangement joins TRBV27 to TRBJ1-1, with 8 bases matching TRBD1. The germline V gene encodes CDR1 MNHEY and CDR2 SMNVEV (reference sequence). V lost 3 bases and J lost 7; bases outside the gene matches: 4. This CDR3 region has 13 residues. The CDR3 coding sequence is TGTGCCAGCAGTTTCGGGACAGGTTATGAAGCTTTCTTT. This encodes CASSFGTGYEAFF.